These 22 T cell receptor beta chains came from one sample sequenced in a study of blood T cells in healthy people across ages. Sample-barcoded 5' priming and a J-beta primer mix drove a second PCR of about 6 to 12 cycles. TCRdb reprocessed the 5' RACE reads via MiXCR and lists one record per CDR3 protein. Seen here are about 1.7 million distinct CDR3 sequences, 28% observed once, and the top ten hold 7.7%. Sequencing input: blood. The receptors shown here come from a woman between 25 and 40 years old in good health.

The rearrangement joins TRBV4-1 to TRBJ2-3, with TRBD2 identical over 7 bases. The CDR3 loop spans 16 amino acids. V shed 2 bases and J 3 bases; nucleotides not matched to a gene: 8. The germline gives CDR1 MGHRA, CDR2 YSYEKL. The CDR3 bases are TGCGCCAGCAGCCAAACGGGTCAGCGGGGAACAGATACGCAGTATTTT. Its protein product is CASSQTGQRGTDTQYF.

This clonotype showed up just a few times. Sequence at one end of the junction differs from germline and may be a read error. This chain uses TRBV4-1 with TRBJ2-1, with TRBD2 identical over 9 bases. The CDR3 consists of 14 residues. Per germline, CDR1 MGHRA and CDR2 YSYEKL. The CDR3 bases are TGCACCAGCAGCTCCAGACTAGCGGCTAATGAGCAGTTCTTC. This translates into CTSSSRLAANEQFF.

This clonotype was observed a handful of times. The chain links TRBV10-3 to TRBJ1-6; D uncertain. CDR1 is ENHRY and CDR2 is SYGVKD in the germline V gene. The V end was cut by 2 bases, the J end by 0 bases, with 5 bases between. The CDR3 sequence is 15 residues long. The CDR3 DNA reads TGTGCCATCAGTGAGCATAGCTCCTATAATTCACCCCTCCACTTT. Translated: CAISEHSSYNSPLHF.

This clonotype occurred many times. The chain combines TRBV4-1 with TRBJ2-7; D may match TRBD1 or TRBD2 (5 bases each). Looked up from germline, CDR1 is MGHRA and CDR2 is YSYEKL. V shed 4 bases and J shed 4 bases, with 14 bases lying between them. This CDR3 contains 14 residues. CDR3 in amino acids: CASSLRGVWYEQYF. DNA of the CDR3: TGCGCCAGCAGCCTGAGAGGGGTTTGGTACGAGCAGTACTTC.

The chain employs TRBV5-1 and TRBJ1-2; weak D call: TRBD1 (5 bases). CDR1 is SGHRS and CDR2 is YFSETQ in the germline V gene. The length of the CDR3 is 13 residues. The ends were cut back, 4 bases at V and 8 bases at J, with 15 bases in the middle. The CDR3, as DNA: TGCGCCAGCAGCGTCGCAACAGAGGGGGGCTACACCTTC. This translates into CASSVATEGGYTF.

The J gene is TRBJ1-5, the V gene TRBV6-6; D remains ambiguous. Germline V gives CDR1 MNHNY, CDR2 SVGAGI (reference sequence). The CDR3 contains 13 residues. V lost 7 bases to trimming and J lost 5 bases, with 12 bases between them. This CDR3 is CASNSNPYQPQHF. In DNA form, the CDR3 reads TGTGCCAGCAACTCGAACCCCTATCAGCCCCAGCATTTT.

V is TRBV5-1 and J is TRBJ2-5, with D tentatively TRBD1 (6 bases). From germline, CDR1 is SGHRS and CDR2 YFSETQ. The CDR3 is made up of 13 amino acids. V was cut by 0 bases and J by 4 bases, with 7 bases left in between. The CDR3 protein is CASSLEGVETQYF. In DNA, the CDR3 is TGCGCCAGCAGCTTGGAGGGGGTAGAGACCCAGTACTTC.

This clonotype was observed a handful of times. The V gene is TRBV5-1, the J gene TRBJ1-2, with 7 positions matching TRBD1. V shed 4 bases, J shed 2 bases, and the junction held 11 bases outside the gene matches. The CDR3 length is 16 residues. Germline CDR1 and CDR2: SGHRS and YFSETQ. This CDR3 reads CASSAGTAGINYGYTF. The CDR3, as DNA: TGCGCCAGCAGCGCAGGGACAGCGGGTATAAACTATGGCTACACCTTC.

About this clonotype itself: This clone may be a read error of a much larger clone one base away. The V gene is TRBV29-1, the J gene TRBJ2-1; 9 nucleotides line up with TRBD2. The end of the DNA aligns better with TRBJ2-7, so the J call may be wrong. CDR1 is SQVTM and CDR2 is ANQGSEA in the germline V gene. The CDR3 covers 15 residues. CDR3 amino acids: CSVEDPTSGYNEQYF. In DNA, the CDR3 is TGCAGCGTTGAAGACCCCACTAGCGGGTACAATGAGCAGTACTTC.

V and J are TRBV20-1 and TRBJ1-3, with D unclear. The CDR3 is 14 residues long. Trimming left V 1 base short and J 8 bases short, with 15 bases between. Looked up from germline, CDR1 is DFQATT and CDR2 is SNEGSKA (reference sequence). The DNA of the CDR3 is TGCAGTGCTAGAGCTCCCTTACGCGGAGACACCATATATTTT. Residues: CSARAPLRGDTIYF.

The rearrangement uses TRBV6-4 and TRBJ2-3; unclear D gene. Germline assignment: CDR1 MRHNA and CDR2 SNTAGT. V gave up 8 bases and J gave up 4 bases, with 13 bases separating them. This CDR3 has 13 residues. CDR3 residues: CASRDQESDTQYF. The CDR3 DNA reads TGTGCCAGCCGCGACCAGGAGTCAGATACGCAGTATTTT.

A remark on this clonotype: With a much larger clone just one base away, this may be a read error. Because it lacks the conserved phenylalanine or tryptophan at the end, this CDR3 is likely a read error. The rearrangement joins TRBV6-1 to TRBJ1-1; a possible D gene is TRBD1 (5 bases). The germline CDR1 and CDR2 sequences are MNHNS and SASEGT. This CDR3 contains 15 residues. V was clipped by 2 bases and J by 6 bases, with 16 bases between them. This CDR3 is CASSEIGGTAAEAFS. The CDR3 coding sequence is TGTGCCAGCAGTGAAATTGGGGGGACGGCCGCTGAAGCTTTCTCT.

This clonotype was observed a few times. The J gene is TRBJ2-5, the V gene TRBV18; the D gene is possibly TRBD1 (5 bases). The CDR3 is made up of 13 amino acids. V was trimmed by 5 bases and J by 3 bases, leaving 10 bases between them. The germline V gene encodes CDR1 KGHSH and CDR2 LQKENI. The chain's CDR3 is CASSNSREETQYF. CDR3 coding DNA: TGTGCCAGCTCAAATTCCAGGGAAGAGACCCAGTACTTC.

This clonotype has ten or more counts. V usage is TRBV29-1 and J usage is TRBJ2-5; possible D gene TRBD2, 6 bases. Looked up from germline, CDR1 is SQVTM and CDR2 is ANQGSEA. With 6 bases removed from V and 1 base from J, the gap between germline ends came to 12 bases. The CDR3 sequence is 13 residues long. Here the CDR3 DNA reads TGCAGCGTGACTAGTTTGCCCCAAGAGACCCAGTACTTC. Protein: CSVTSLPQETQYF.

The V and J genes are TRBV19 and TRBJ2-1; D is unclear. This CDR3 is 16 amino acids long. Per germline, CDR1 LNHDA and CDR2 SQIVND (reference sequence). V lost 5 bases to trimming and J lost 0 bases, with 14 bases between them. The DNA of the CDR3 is TGTGCCAGTAGTTTCAGCCCCGTCAGCTCCTACAATGAGCAGTTCTTC. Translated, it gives CASSFSPVSSYNEQFF.

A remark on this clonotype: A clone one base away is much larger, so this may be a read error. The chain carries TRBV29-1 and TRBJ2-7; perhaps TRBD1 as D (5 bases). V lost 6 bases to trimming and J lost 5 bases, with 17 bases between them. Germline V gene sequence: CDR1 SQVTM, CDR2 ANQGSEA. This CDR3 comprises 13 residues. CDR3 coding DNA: TGCAGCGTCGCGACAGACAAATCCCACGAGCAGTACTTC. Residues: CSVATDKSHEQYF.

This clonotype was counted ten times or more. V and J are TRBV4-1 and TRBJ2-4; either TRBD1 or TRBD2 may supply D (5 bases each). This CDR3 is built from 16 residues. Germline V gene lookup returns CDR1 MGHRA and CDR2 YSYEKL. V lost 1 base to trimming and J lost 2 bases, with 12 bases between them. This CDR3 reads CASSQGPGDPKNIQYF. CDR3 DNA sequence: TGCGCCAGCAGCCAAGGTCCCGGGGACCCCAAAAACATTCAGTACTTC.

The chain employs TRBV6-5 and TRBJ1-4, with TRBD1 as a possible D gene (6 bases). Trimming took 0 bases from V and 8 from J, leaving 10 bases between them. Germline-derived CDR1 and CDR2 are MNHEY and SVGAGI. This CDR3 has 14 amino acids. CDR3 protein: CASSYSGTREKLFF. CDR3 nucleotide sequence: TGTGCCAGCAGTTACTCTGGGACAAGAGAAAAACTGTTTTTT.

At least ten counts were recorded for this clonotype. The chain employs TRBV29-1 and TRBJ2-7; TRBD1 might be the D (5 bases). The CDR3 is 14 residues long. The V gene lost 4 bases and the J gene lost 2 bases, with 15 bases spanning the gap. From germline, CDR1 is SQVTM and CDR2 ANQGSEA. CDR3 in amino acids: CSVGRAKGTYEQYF. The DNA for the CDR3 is TGCAGCGTTGGAAGGGCTAAGGGGACCTACGAGCAGTACTTC.

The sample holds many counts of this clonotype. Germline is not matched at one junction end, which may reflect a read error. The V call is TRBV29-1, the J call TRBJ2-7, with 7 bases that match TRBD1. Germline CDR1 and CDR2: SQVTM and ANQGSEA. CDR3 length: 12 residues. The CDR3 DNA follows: TGCAGCGTCGAAGGCAGGGGGATCGAGCAGTACTTC. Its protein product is CSVEGRGIEQYF.

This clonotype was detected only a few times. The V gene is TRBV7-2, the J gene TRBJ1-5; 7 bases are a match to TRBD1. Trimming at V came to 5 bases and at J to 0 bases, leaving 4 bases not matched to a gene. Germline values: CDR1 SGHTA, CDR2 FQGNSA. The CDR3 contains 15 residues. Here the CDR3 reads CASSQGQHSNQPQHF. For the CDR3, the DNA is TGTGCCAGCAGCCAGGGACAGCATAGCAATCAGCCCCAGCATTTT.

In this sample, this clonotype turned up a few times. CDR3 sequence (DNA): TGCGCCAGCAGTGAAAGCAGGGCCCCATCCGAGCAGTACTTC. This translates into CASSESRAPSEQYF. The chain employs TRBV10-1 and TRBJ2-7, with D possibly being TRBD1 (5 bases). Germline V gives CDR1 WNHNN, CDR2 SYGVQD (reference sequence). V was shortened by 3 bases and J by 6 bases, with 15 bases between the two germline ends. The CDR3 loop spans 14 amino acids.